The 10 T cell receptor beta chains reported below all come from one sample, sequenced in a study of early T cells in non-severe SARS-CoV-2 infection. TCRdb redid the calling of the 5' RACE reads with MiXCR, one entry per CDR3 protein. The sample carries some 40,000 distinct CDR3 sequences, 4.7% recorded once. The specimen sequenced was whole blood. The receptors come from an adult who was a healthcare worker with PCR-confirmed SARS-CoV-2 infection or an uninfected control (not recorded which).

This clonotype was counted ten times or more. The chain couples TRBV20-1 to TRBJ2-7; possibly TRBD2 for D (6 bases). V lost 5 bases, J lost 0 bases, and 14 bases lay in between. Germline V CDR1 and CDR2: DFQATT, SNEGSKA (reference sequence). The CDR3 is 14 amino acids. The CDR3 sequence: CSAVGTPSSYEQYF. CDR3 in DNA: TGCAGTGCTGTCGGGACTCCTAGCTCCTACGAGCAGTACTTC.

This clonotype was counted many times. The V and J genes are TRBV5-4 and TRBJ2-7; TRBD1 is a possible D gene (6 bases). CDR1 is SGHNT and CDR2 is YYREEE in the germline V gene (reference sequence). This CDR3 has 16 residues. Trimming took off 0 bases at V and 2 bases at J, with 15 bases between the two ends. CDR3 residues: CASSLGSGQPTYEQYF. CDR3 nucleotide sequence: TGTGCCAGCAGCTTGGGTTCCGGACAGCCGACCTACGAGCAGTACTTC.

The table lists this clonotype with many counts. The chain joins TRBV29-1 to TRBJ1-1, with TRBD1 as a possible D gene (6 bases). This CDR3 spans 14 amino acids. Trimming cost V 5 bases and J 10 bases, with 23 bases left between them. Germline V lookup: CDR1 SQVTM, CDR2 ANQGSEA. Here the CDR3 DNA reads TGCAGCGTTAATCCTCCGGGGACACTAAGGGGAGCTTTCTTT. This gives the protein CSVNPPGTLRGAFF.

This clonotype was picked up many times. The CDR3 loop is CASTHPGTGGAVGYGYTF. CDR3 DNA: TGTGCCAGCACTCACCCCGGGACAGGGGGCGCGGTAGGCTATGGCTACACCTTC. The rearrangement links TRBV12-3 or TRBV12-4 to TRBJ1-2; TRBD1 matches 12 bases. The CDR3 runs 18 residues. The ends lost 7 bases at V and 4 bases at J; junction bases unmatched: 16.

This clonotype was counted at least ten times. The chain employs TRBV19 and TRBJ2-1; 7 nucleotides agree with TRBD2. J gave up 4 bases and V 5 bases, and 8 bases lay outside the gene matches. This CDR3 has 15 residues. Looked up from germline, CDR1 is LNHDA and CDR2 is SQIVND (reference sequence). The DNA of the CDR3 is TGTGCCAGTAGTTTCTTGGGAGGGCCATACAATGAGCAGTTCTTC. This translates into CASSFLGGPYNEQFF.

This chain connects TRBV6-1 to TRBJ2-3; TRBD2 agrees at 12 bases. Germline values: CDR1 MNHNS, CDR2 SASEGT. Trimming removed 7 bases from V and 4 bases from J; junction bases left unmatched: 18. This CDR3 is 19 amino acids long. CDR3 in amino acids: CASISGLAGFTDGADTQYF. In DNA form, the CDR3 reads TGTGCCAGCATCAGCGGACTAGCGGGATTTACAGATGGGGCAGATACGCAGTATTTT.

The chain uses TRBV2 and TRBJ1-3; tentative D call: TRBD1 (5 bases). CDR3 length equals 13 residues. In germline, CDR1 is SNHLY, CDR2 FYNNEI. Trimming shortened V by 7 bases and J by 3 bases, and 10 bases separated the two germline ends. CDR3 region: CASTMTDGNTIYF. Written as DNA, the CDR3 is TGTGCCAGCACTATGACAGATGGAAACACCATATATTTT.

Ten or more counts support this clonotype. The chain employs TRBV7-2 and TRBJ1-1; 8 nucleotides line up with TRBD1. This CDR3 contains 13 residues. V gave up 1 base and J gave up 11 bases; unmatched junction bases: 6. Per the germline V gene, CDR1 is SGHTA and CDR2 is FQGNSA. DNA of the CDR3: TGTGCCAGCAGCTTAGTGGCAGGGGGCGAGGCTTTCTTT. This translates into CASSLVAGGEAFF.

This clonotype was counted a few times. Here the CDR3 DNA reads TGTGCCAGCAGTCACCTGGGGCAGGGCAGGAGCGAGCAGTACTTC. Translating it yields CASSHLGQGRSEQYF. This rearrangement joins TRBV6-2 or TRBV6-3 to TRBJ2-7, with D perhaps matching TRBD1 (5 bases). The CDR3 contains 15 residues. CDR1 MNHEY and CDR2 SVGEGT come from the germline V gene. V lost 5 bases to trimming and J lost 6 bases, with 20 bases between them.

This clonotype has ten or more counts. The chain links TRBV28 to TRBJ2-1; 10 bases are a match to TRBD1. Germline assignment: CDR1 MDHEN and CDR2 SYDVKM. The CDR3 covers 15 residues. Trimming cost V 3 bases and J 8 bases; bases outside gene matches: 7. The CDR3 here is CASSFPGQGFDEQFF. CDR3 DNA: TGTGCCAGCAGTTTCCCGGGACAGGGGTTCGATGAGCAGTTCTTC.